A selection of T cell receptor beta chains follows, all from one sample in a study of cytomegalovirus exposure and HLA in healthy donors. TCRdb's table, derived via immunoSEQ multiplex PCR, lists solely in-frame clones and lacks some. The sample consists of more than 95,000 clones, 89% of them appearing once. The sample was PBMCs. Source of these receptors: a woman between 18 and 29 years old in good health and CMV-seronegative. Both conserved end residues are part of each CDR3. A D gene is named only where the DNA matches it firmly. Size is stated for part of the rows, as once, few or many counts, or as a class when the clone is expanded.

clone size	V gene	CDR3 length	J gene	D gene	CDR3 DNA	CDR3 protein
.	TRBV15	13	TRBJ2-1	.	TGTGCCACCAGCAGAGATACTGGCAATGAGCAGTTCTTC	CATSRDTGNEQFF
.	TRBV11-2	16	TRBJ2-7	TRBD2	TGTGCCAGCAGCCCGCGCCCGGGAGGCTCCACCTACGAGCAGTACTTC	CASSPRPGGSTYEQYF
once	TRBV9	16	TRBJ2-3	TRBD2	TGTGCCAGCAGCGTACTTCTTGCGGGAGGGTCGGATACGCAGTATTTT	CASSVLLAGGSDTQYF
.	TRBV19	15	TRBJ2-7	TRBD1	TGTGCCAGTAGTATCCCCGGGACAGGGAGCGACGAGCAGTACTTC	CASSIPGTGSDEQYF
.	TRBV7-9	12	TRBJ2-7	.	TGTGCCAGCAGCTTACTAGGTTACGAGCAGTACTTC	CASSLLGYEQYF
.	TRBV28	14	TRBJ1-3	.	TGTGCCAGCAGTCCCCCCGGGTGGTTCGGCACCATATATTTT	CASSPPGWFGTIYF
.	TRBV4-1	16	TRBJ2-3	.	TGCGCCAGCAGCCTACGGGTTGCCACTAGCACAGATACGCAGTATTTT	CASSLRVATSTDTQYF
.	TRBV7-3	13	TRBJ2-7	.	TGTGCCAGCAGCTCCTCCCTGGGGGGCGAGCAGTACTTC	CASSSSLGGEQYF
few	TRBV7-9	14	TRBJ1-5	.	TGTGCCAGCAGCTTAGCCAGGGACAATCAGCCCCAGCATTTT	CASSLARDNQPQHF
few	TRBV6-5	13	TRBJ1-2	.	TGTGCCAGCAGTCCCCCGGGAAACTATGGCTACACCTTC	CASSPPGNYGYTF
.	TRBV27	12	TRBJ2-2	.	TGTGCCAGCACCGTACAGGGTGGGAAGCTGTTTTTT	CASTVQGGKLFF
.	TRBV18	15	TRBJ2-2	.	TGTGCCAGCTCCGGCAGGGGCAGGGATGCCGGGGAGCTGTTTTTT	CASSGRGRDAGELFF
.	TRBV7-6	18	TRBJ2-1	TRBD1	TGTGCCAGCAGCTTAACGTATAAGAGAGGGGGCTTAAACAATGAGCAGTTCTTC	CASSLTYKRGGLNNEQFF
.	TRBV4-3	11	TRBJ1-1	.	TGCGCCAGCAGCCAGGAGTATAAAGCTTTCTTT	CASSQEYKAFF
.	TRBV19	13	TRBJ2-3	.	TGTGCCAGTAGTAGCGTTCACACAGATACGCAGTATTTT	CASSSVHTDTQYF
.	TRBV9	15	TRBJ1-2	.	TGTGCCAGCACCCCAGAGGAGGCATCCGTCTATGGCTACACCTTC	CASTPEEASVYGYTF
once	TRBV6-1	14	TRBJ2-5	TRBD1	TGTGCCAGCAGAGCGGACAGGGGGGGAGAGACCCAGTACTTC	CASRADRGGETQYF
few	TRBV7-6	13	TRBJ1-2	.	TGTGCCAGCAGCTTAAGGGGGAACTATGGCTACACCTTC	CASSLRGNYGYTF
.	TRBV7-8	14	TRBJ2-3	.	TGTGCCAGCAGCTTACGAGGTAGTGGAGATACGCAGTATTTT	CASSLRGSGDTQYF
.	TRBV6-6	15	TRBJ1-2	.	TGTGCCAGCAGTTACGAAGGGGTCGGTACCTATGGCTACACCTTC	CASSYEGVGTYGYTF
.	TRBV19	13	TRBJ2-7	TRBD1	TGTGCCAGTAGTGACAGGGTTCCCTACGAGCAGTACTTC	CASSDRVPYEQYF
.	TRBV4-1	17	TRBJ2-2	TRBD1	TGCGCCAGCAGCCAAAAAATCAAGGGGGCGCGGACCGGGGAGCTGTTTTTT	CASSQKIKGARTGELFF
.	TRBV10-3	12	TRBJ2-7	.	TGTGCCATCAGGGCCCTCTCCCACGAGCAGTACTTC	CAIRALSHEQYF
.	TRBV11-2	19	TRBJ2-7	TRBD2	TGTGCCAGCAGTTATGGACTAGCGGGAGCGCCGTCCCAGGGAGTGGCCCTGTACTTC	CASSYGLAGAPSQGVALYF
.	TRBV5-1	14	TRBJ2-7	TRBD2	TGCGCCAGCAGCGGGTCTAGCGGGAGATACGAGCAGTACTTC	CASSGSSGRYEQYF
once	TRBV19	15	TRBJ2-1	TRBD2	TGTGCCAGTAGTCTCACTAGCGGGGGGGCGGGTGAGCAGTTCTTC	CASSLTSGGAGEQFF
.	TRBV7-8	18	TRBJ2-1	TRBD2	TGTGCCAGCAGCTTATCGACTAGCGGGAGATCCTTAAAGCCTGAGCAGTTCTTC	CASSLSTSGRSLKPEQFF
.	TRBV6-1	13	TRBJ1-1	.	TGTGCCAGCAGTGACTGGACAGACAATGAAGCTTTCTTT	CASSDWTDNEAFF
.	TRBV7-8	13	TRBJ2-1	.	TGTGCCAGCAGCTTCCGGTCTCAGGCTGAGCAGTTCTTC	CASSFRSQAEQFF
.	TRBV9	14	TRBJ2-3	.	TGTGCCAGCAGCGTTTTAGCGGAAACGGATACGCAGTATTTT	CASSVLAETDTQYF
.	TRBV5-1	15	TRBJ1-2	TRBD1	TGCGCCAGCAGCTTCACCGGGACAGTTAACTATGGCTACACCTTC	CASSFTGTVNYGYTF
.	TRBV2	14	TRBJ1-4	.	TGTGCCAGCAGCGGGACTGCGGGGGATGAAAAACTGTTTTTT	CASSGTAGDEKLFF
.	TRBV6-5	14	TRBJ2-2	TRBD1	TGTGCCATCCGGACAGGACATAACACCGGGGAGCTGTTTTTT	CAIRTGHNTGELFF
few	TRBV6-6	14	TRBJ1-3	.	TGTGCCAGCAGTTTCGAGAGGGCCGGAAACACCATATATTTT	CASSFERAGNTIYF
.	TRBV13	16	TRBJ2-3	TRBD2	TGTGCCAGCAGCGCCCTCCCGGGAGGGCCTCCAGATACGCAGTATTTT	CASSALPGGPPDTQYF
.	TRBV5-1	16	TRBJ1-2	.	TGCGCCAGCAGCTTGTGGACCTCCGAACGGGGCTATGGCTACACCTTC	CASSLWTSERGYGYTF
once	TRBV20-1	11	TRBJ2-1	.	TGCAGTGCCCTAGAGGTACATGAGCAGTTCTTC	CSALEVHEQFF
.	TRBV5-5	14	TRBJ2-7	.	TGTGCCAGCAGCTTAAACAGGGGGGGTTACGAGCAGTACTTC	CASSLNRGGYEQYF
.	TRBV6-1	14	TRBJ1-2	.	TGTGCCAGCAGTGAAAGGGGGTTGGCGGATAGCTACACCTTC	CASSERGLADSYTF
.	TRBV2	15	TRBJ1-3	.	TGTGCCAGCAGTGAGGGAGGGCTACTCCGAAACACCATATATTTT	CASSEGGLLRNTIYF
.	TRBV2	12	TRBJ2-3	.	TGTGCCAGCACCCTGACTGAAAATACGCAGTATTTT	CASTLTENTQYF
.	TRBV4-1	14	TRBJ2-3	TRBD1	TGCGCCAGCAGCCAACGACAGGGGGCAGATACGCAGTATTTT	CASSQRQGADTQYF
.	TRBV5-1	17	TRBJ2-1	TRBD2	TGCGCCAGCAGCTTGGTGCTAGCGGGAGTGAGGGGTAGTGAGCAGTTCTTC	CASSLVLAGVRGSEQFF
.	TRBV30	17	TRBJ2-4	TRBD2	TGTGCCTGGAGTCCTAGCGGGCGGCCCGGGGCCAAAAACATTCAGTACTTC	CAWSPSGRPGAKNIQYF
.	TRBV11-3	14	TRBJ2-3	.	TGTGCCAGCAGCTTATTTAGCGACACAGATACGCAGTATTTT	CASSLFSDTDTQYF
.	TRBV19	14	TRBJ2-7	.	TGTGCCAGTAGTATCTCCCTCAGGGACAACGAGCAGTACTTC	CASSISLRDNEQYF
.	TRBV4-1	15	TRBJ2-3	.	TGCGCCAGCAGCCCAGTATGGGAGTCCGCAGATACGCAGTATTTT	CASSPVWESADTQYF
.	TRBV9	16	TRBJ2-5	TRBD1	TGTGCCAGCAGCCCACGACAGGGGGGGAGCCAAGAGACCCAGTACTTC	CASSPRQGGSQETQYF
.	TRBV30	15	TRBJ2-6	.	TGTGCCTGGAGTCCCCTCCCGTCTGGGGCCAACGTCCTGACTTTC	CAWSPLPSGANVLTF
.	TRBV5-6	18	TRBJ1-3	.	TGTGCCAGCAGCCTTTTTCAGACGCTATCTACTACTGGAAACACCATATATTTT	CASSLFQTLSTTGNTIYF